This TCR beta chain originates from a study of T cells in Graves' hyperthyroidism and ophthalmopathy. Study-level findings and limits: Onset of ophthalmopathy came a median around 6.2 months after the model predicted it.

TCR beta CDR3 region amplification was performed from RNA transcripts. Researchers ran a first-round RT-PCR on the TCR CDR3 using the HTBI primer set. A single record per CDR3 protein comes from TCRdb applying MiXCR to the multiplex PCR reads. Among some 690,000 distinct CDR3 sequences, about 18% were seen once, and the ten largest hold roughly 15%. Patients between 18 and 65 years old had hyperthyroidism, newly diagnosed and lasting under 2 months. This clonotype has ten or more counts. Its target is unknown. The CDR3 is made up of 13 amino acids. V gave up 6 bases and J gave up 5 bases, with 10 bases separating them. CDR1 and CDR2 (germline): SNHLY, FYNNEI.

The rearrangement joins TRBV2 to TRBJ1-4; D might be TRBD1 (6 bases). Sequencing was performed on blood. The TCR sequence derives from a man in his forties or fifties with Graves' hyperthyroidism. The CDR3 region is CASSRDMNEKLFF. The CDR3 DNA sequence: TGTGCCAGCAGCAGGGACATGAATGAAAAACTGTTTTTT. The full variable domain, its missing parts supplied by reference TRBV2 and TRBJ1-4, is EPEVTQTPSHQVTQMGQEVILRCVPISNHLYFYWYRQILGQKVEFLVSFYNNEISEKSEIFDDQFSVERPDGSNFTLKIRSTKLEDSAMYFCASSRDMNEKLFFGSGTQLSVL.